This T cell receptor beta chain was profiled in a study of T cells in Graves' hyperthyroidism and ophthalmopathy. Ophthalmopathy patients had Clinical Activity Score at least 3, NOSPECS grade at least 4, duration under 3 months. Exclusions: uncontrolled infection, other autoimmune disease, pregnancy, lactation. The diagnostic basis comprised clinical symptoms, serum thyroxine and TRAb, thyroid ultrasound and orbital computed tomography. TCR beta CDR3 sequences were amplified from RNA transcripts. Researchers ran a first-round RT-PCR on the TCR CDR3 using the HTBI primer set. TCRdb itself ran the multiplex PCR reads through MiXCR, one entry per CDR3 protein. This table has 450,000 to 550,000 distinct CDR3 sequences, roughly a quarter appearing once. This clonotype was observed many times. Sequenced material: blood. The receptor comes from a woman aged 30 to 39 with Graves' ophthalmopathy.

In DNA, the CDR3 is TGCAGCGTTCCGGGGTCCGGTGACTACACCTTC. Amino acid sequence: CSVPGSGDYTF. V is TRBV29-1 and J is TRBJ1-2; no clear D gene. The CDR3 extends over 11 amino acids. V was pared by 5 bases and J by 10 bases, with 14 bases between. Germline CDR1 reads SQVTM; CDR2 reads ANQGSEA. The full variable domain, completed using reference TRBV29-1 and TRBJ1-2, is SAVISQKPSRDICQRGTSLTIQCQVDSQVTMMFWYRQQPGQSLTLIATANQGSEATYESGFVIDKFPISRPNLTFSTLTVSNMSPEDSSIYLCSVPGSGDYTFGSGTRLTVV.